The rows below give T cell receptor beta chains drawn from one sample of a study of control samples from healthy donors and cancer patients. Profiling relied on immunoSEQ multiplex PCR, and the TCRdb table lists in-frame clones only, not all of them. The sample has fewer than 90,000 clones; roughly 84% are singletons. Specimen: blood. These receptors came from a man aged 50 to 59 in good health. CDR3s include the opening cysteine and the closing phenylalanine or tryptophan. A D gene is named only where the DNA matches it firmly. Some rows mark clone size as missing; the rest say once, few, many or name a class of expanded clone.

TGTGCCAGCAGCGGGACTAACTCCTACGAGCAGTACTTC | CASSGTNSYEQYF | TRBV5-6 | . | TRBD2 | TRBJ2-7
TGTGCCAGCAGTTTGCGGGACAGGGTTTCACTCGAGCAGTACTTC | CASSLRDRVSLEQYF | TRBV28 | . | TRBD1 | TRBJ2-7
TGTGCCAGCAGTTACTCGTGGAGAGGGGAGCAGTTCTTC | CASSYSWRGEQFF | TRBV6-6 | . | . | TRBJ2-1
TGTGCCAGCAGCCCGGGACCTGCTCGAGATGAGCAGTTCTTC | CASSPGPARDEQFF | TRBV6-5 | . | . | TRBJ2-1
TGTGCCAGCAGCCCCCCGCGCTTCGCGGGGGGTCCCCACGGGCTGTTTTTT | CASSPPRFAGGPHGLFF | TRBV9 | . | TRBD2 | TRBJ2-2
TGTGCCTGGAATCAGGGGAATTCACCCCTCCACTTT | CAWNQGNSPLHF | TRBV30 | . | . | TRBJ1-6
TGTGCCAGCTCACGGGCGATCGGGACAGGGGCCGGGGAGCTGTTTTTT | CASSRAIGTGAGELFF | TRBV18 | . | TRBD1 | TRBJ2-2
TGTGCCAGCAGCGTAGGGACTAGCCAAGAGACCCAGTACTTC | CASSVGTSQETQYF | TRBV9 | . | TRBD2 | TRBJ2-5
TGCGCCAGCAGCCAAGAACTGGGTACGATCGGCTACACCTTC | CASSQELGTIGYTF | TRBV4-3 | . | . | TRBJ1-2
TGTGCCACCAGTGACCGACAGGGGGGATACTTCTTCTTT | CATSDRQGGYFFF | TRBV24-1 | . | TRBD1 | TRBJ1-1
TGTGCCAGCAGTCGCGAGGGGGTAACCGGGGAGCTGTTTTTT | CASSREGVTGELFF | TRBV11-2 | . | . | TRBJ2-2
TGTGCCAGCAGCTCGGGGCCCCGAGGGTCCAATGAGCAGTTCTTC | CASSSGPRGSNEQFF | TRBV5-6 | few | . | TRBJ2-1
TGTGCCAGCAGCTTAGTCTCACCGGGACCTATTATTGGGACCCAGTACTTC | CASSLVSPGPIIGTQYF | TRBV7-8 | . | . | TRBJ2-5
TGCAGCGTTGTTAATCCTAGCGGGAGTTACAATGAGCAGTTCTTC | CSVVNPSGSYNEQFF | TRBV29-1 | few | TRBD2 | TRBJ2-1
TGTGCCAGCAGCGTAGCAGGGGCGGGCTATGGCTACACCTTC | CASSVAGAGYGYTF | TRBV9 | . | . | TRBJ1-2
TGTGCCAGCAGCTTAGAGCACAAGTTTAACTATGGCTACACCTTC | CASSLEHKFNYGYTF | TRBV7-9 | . | . | TRBJ1-2
TGTGCCAGCAGCCTAGCGGGAGCCGGGGAGCTGTTTTTT | CASSLAGAGELFF | TRBV7-3 | few | TRBD2 | TRBJ2-2
TGTGCCAGTAGTATCCGCAGCGGAGATGGCTACACCTTC | CASSIRSGDGYTF | TRBV19 | . | . | TRBJ1-2
TGTGCCAGCAGCTCGGCCGCGGGGAGCACAGATACGCAGTATTTT | CASSSAAGSTDTQYF | TRBV11-2 | . | . | TRBJ2-3
TGTGCCAGCAGTTTAGCGGGAGGGAGCACAGATACGCAGTATTTT | CASSLAGGSTDTQYF | TRBV6-5 | . | TRBD2 | TRBJ2-3
TGTGCCAGCAGTTTACAGCGGGGGGCTACCTACGAGCAGTACTTC | CASSLQRGATYEQYF | TRBV27 | . | TRBD2 | TRBJ2-7
TGTGCCATCAGTGAGTCGAGGGGAACAGATACGCAGTATTTT | CAISESRGTDTQYF | TRBV10-3 | . | . | TRBJ2-3
TGTGCCAGCTTGTATTGGCAGGGGAATCAGCCCCAGCATTTT | CASLYWQGNQPQHF | TRBV6-5 | . | . | TRBJ1-5
TGTGCCAGCAGCGACAACGCCGGGACAGGGGGCCACAATCAGCCCCAGCATTTT | CASSDNAGTGGHNQPQHF | TRBV5-6 | once | TRBD1 | TRBJ1-5
TGTGCCAGCAGCGCCGGACTAGCGGAAAAAGAGACCCAGTACTTC | CASSAGLAEKETQYF | TRBV9 | . | TRBD2 | TRBJ2-5
TGTGCCAGCAGCGTATCGCCGGGGGGGGCAGATACGCAGTATTTT | CASSVSPGGADTQYF | TRBV9 | . | TRBD2 | TRBJ2-3
TGTGCCAGCAGCTGGCCAGGGGCGTACGAGCAGTACTTC | CASSWPGAYEQYF | TRBV11-2 | few | . | TRBJ2-7
TGCGCCAGCAGCCTTCCTCCGGGACAGGGATATTTT | CASSLPPGQGYF | TRBV4-3 | . | TRBD1 | TRBJ1-3
TGTGCCAGTAGTTCTCAGGACAGAATCTCTGGAAACACCATATATTTT | CASSSQDRISGNTIYF | TRBV19 | . | . | TRBJ1-3
TGTGCCAGCAGTGAATATTTTCCTGAAGGCACAGATACGCAGTATTTT | CASSEYFPEGTDTQYF | TRBV25-1 | once | . | TRBJ2-3
TGTGCCAGCAGTTACTTCGGCAGGGGCACAGATACGCAGTATTTT | CASSYFGRGTDTQYF | TRBV6-2/TRBV6-3 | few | . | TRBJ2-3
TGTGCCTGGAGTGCCCGGCGTGGCACTGAAGCTTTCTTT | CAWSARRGTEAFF | TRBV30 | . | . | TRBJ1-1
TGTGCCAGCAGCCAGACAGGGACATATAAAAGCTACACCTTC | CASSQTGTYKSYTF | TRBV4-2 | . | TRBD1 | TRBJ1-2
TGTGCCAGCAGCACGCCCGGGACTAGCGGGGTCACCGGGGAGCTGTTTTTT | CASSTPGTSGVTGELFF | TRBV9 | . | TRBD2 | TRBJ2-2
TGTGCCACCAGCAGAGACTATAGCGGGCGTTACGAGCAGTACTTC | CATSRDYSGRYEQYF | TRBV15 | . | TRBD2 | TRBJ2-7
TGTGCCAGCAGTTACGCAGGGCAGGGGGAGACCCAGTACTTC | CASSYAGQGETQYF | TRBV6-5 | . | . | TRBJ2-5
TGTGCCAGCAGCCAAGATAGTCGACAGGGAATGAGGCAGTACTTC | CASSQDSRQGMRQYF | TRBV4-2 | few | TRBD1 | TRBJ2-7
TGTGCCTTTTCCCTCGGACAGGGTCTAGCTAACTATGGCTACACCTTC | CAFSLGQGLANYGYTF | TRBV30 | . | TRBD1 | TRBJ1-2
TGTGCCAGCAGCTCCTTCCCGGAGGTAGCGGGAACCAACTACAATGAGCAGTTCTTC | CASSSFPEVAGTNYNEQFF | TRBV7-2 | . | TRBD2 | TRBJ2-1
TGTGCCAGCTCACCACGCAGCGAGACCCAGTACTTC | CASSPRSETQYF | TRBV18 | . | . | TRBJ2-5
TGTGCCAGCAGTTATCCGCGTTCAGGGAGAAGTGGCTACACCTTC | CASSYPRSGRSGYTF | TRBV6-6 | . | . | TRBJ1-2
TGTGCCAGCAGCTCCGGGACAGGGTTCGGCTACACCTTC | CASSSGTGFGYTF | TRBV6-4 | . | TRBD1 | TRBJ1-2
TGTGCCAGCAGCCATCCCCAGGGGGTTATGAACACTGAAGCTTTCTTT | CASSHPQGVMNTEAFF | TRBV7-9 | . | TRBD1 | TRBJ1-1
TGTGCCAGCAGGTGGCGGGTAAACACTGAAGCTTTCTTT | CASRWRVNTEAFF | TRBV2 | . | . | TRBJ1-1
TGTGCCAGCAGTTTTCCCTCTGTCGCGATGGGTGGCTACACCTTC | CASSFPSVAMGGYTF | TRBV28 | . | . | TRBJ1-2
TGTGCCAGCAGCCGGGACAGGGGTGGCGGGGAGCTGTTTTTT | CASSRDRGGGELFF | TRBV11-2 | few | TRBD1 | TRBJ2-2
TGTGCCAGCAGCTTAGCTTACTCTGGAAACACCATATATTTT | CASSLAYSGNTIYF | TRBV7-2 | few | . | TRBJ1-3
TGTGCCAGCAGCCAAGCCAACAGGGGACTTGAAGCTTTCTTT | CASSQANRGLEAFF | TRBV3-1/TRBV3-2 | . | TRBD1 | TRBJ1-1
TGTGCCAGCAGCCAAGGGGCAGGAGGGTCACCCCTCCACTTT | CASSQGAGGSPLHF | TRBV13 | . | . | TRBJ1-6
TGTGCCTGGAGTGCTACAGGGGAATATGGCTACACCTTC | CAWSATGEYGYTF | TRBV30 | . | TRBD1 | TRBJ1-2
TGCGCCAGCAGCTTGAGTTCCGCTCGAACCGGGGAGCTGTTTTTT | CASSLSSARTGELFF | TRBV5-1 | . | . | TRBJ2-2